The following is a T cell receptor (beta chain) sequence with its context. This specimen comes from a study of shared clonotypes between healthy human individuals. Study-level background: The donors, a couple of women and a few men, were aged 18 to 49.

From germline, CDR1 is MGHRA and CDR2 YSYEKL. Trimming pared 0 bases from V and 14 bases from J, leaving 14 bases between. CDR3 length: 13 residues. Produced via immunoSEQ multiplex PCR; TCRdb's table is partial and in-frame only. Among around 720,000 clones, roughly 73% were seen once, and the ten largest hold roughly 1.9%. Splitting of CD4+ cells produced CD45RA+ naive and CD45RA-negative memory subsets. This receptor was obtained from a woman aged 25 to 45 in good health. This rearrangement joins TRBV4-1 to TRBJ2-1, with D unresolved. The sequenced sample was memory CD4+ T cells sorted from blood. Subset here: CD45RA-negative fraction. This chain's CDR3 is CASSQDPRIGKFF. CDR3 DNA: TGCGCCAGCAGCCAAGATCCAAGGATAGGGAAGTTCTTC.